This TCR beta chain comes out of a study of T cell responses to AZD1222 COVID-19 vaccine (dated by TCRdb to about 2021). Concerning the study at large: Because spike-specific TCR depth and breadth did not differ between the two schedules, AZD1222 recipients who got a second dose at roughly 4 weeks were pooled with those who got a second dose at roughly 12 weeks. A total of approximately 240 trial participants underwent TCR sequencing, of whom 207 received two doses of AZD1222 and about 25 received two doses of the MenACWY control vaccine. Trial participants were enrolled by age into 18-55, 56-69 and 70-plus year subgroups, with roughly 160, 29 and 62 TCR-sequenced participants respectively.

Details on this clone: The clone's antigen remains unknown. Base qualities are missing; no much larger clone stands one base away.

The time point label of this sample denotes: baseline before first vaccination. The vaccinee samples were drawn from two UK trials, COV001 and COV002, one of which was a single-blind randomized controlled phase 2/3 trial testing AZD1222 (ChAdOx1 nCoV-19) in healthy adults. For TCRbeta chain sequencing, PBMC samples from trial participants were taken at day 0 and at day 28 after the second dose. Study-level results and caveats: The vaccine-associated CD4 TCRs covered the entire spike protein, and the dominant responses fell in regions 160-218 and 743-854. Reportedly, almost half of the unique spike-specific TCRs recognized epitopes lying outside the regions that are mutated in the B.1.351 and B.1.1.7 variants. After two AZD1222 doses, both the breadth and the depth of spike-specific TCRs were significantly higher than at day 0 and than in MenACWY recipients. The 56-69-year group was small, and its depth increase did not reach significance, likely because of low power. Most participants were white British and females outnumbered males, and the authors suggested that clonal diversity may have been underestimated. Because no day 14 peak-response samples were available, repertoires were characterized only after the peak T cell response. Conclusions about previously exposed vaccinees are limited, since just five to seven AZD1222 recipients were seropositive for SARS-CoV-2 at baseline.

The CDR3 regions of human TCRbeta chains were analyzed by immunosequencing. Under the source paper's analysis protocol: Repertoire TCRs were checked for matches against a reference library of SARS-CoV-2-specific TCRs that had been generated using the MIRA antigen-specificity platform. Breadth was defined as the fraction of unique TCRs that were SARS-CoV-2-associated, and depth was defined as the fraction of total T cells that were SARS-CoV-2-associated. Using the MIRA data, each spike-specific TCR was mapped to the spike region that the TCR reacts to and placed in a CD4 or CD8 class. Log10-transformed breadth and depth values were compared by one-way ANOVA with Sidak's multiple comparisons tests. TCRdb took over this immuneACCESS table, retaining in-frame rearrangements with V and J assigned. Such tables are incomplete; in checked studies, under half of the missing clones stem from an unresolved V gene, and the remainder is unexplained. V, J and clone size were drawn from that table, and D and trimming were deduced from the DNA. The sample table contains around 80,000 clones; only one count was recorded for 90% of them. The ten biggest clones cover roughly 5% of the sample.

The sequence derives from an adult in good health. The starting material was peripheral blood, obtained on day 0 of AZD1222 vaccination.

The DNA sequence reads TGTGCCAGCAGCTTACCCCCCCAGGGGGGCACCATATATTTT. The resulting protein is CASSLPPQGGTIYF. This sequence uses TRBV11-2 and TRBJ1-3; the central 7 bases match TRBD1. CDR1 SGHAT and CDR2 FQNNGV are derived from the germline V gene. Germline trimming amounts to 2 bases on V and 9 bases on J, with 7 as the count of junction bases outside the gene matches. The CDR3 measures 14 amino acids from cysteine to phenylalanine. This entry keeps only the CDR3 DNA: 42 bases, framed from base 1.